Listed below are T cell receptor beta chains from one sample, sequenced in a study of T cells after yellow fever vaccination. TCRdb reprocessed the 5' RACE reads with MiXCR, giving one entry per CDR3 protein. The sample lists hundreds of thousands of distinct CDR3 sequences; 8.7% were seen once. The source was PBMCs, collected on the day of the first yellow fever vaccination. Source of these receptors: a man aged 18-30 years who received the YFV17D yellow fever vaccine. The CDR3 runs from the conserved cysteine through the conserved F or W. Fields, in order: J gene, V gene, D gene, clone size, CDR3 protein, CDR3 DNA. D genes are given only for firm matches. The size entry is marked missing in some rows and otherwise reads once, few, many or a size class.

J gene: TRBJ2-7; V gene: TRBV3-1; D gene: TRBD1; clone size: few; CDR3 protein: CASSQVGTEPYEQYF; CDR3 DNA: TGTGCCAGCAGCCAAGTAGGGACAGAGCCTTACGAGCAGTACTTC
J gene: TRBJ2-7; V gene: TRBV7-2; D gene: -; clone size: few; CDR3 protein: CASSFRGGKAYEQYF; CDR3 DNA: TGTGCCAGCAGCTTCAGGGGTGGGAAGGCCTACGAGCAGTACTTC
J gene: TRBJ1-2; V gene: TRBV3-1; D gene: -; clone size: many; CDR3 protein: CASSHSWDDVGYTF; CDR3 DNA: TGTGCCAGCAGCCATTCCTGGGATGACGTTGGCTACACCTTC
J gene: TRBJ2-1; V gene: TRBV6-1; D gene: TRBD2; clone size: few; CDR3 protein: CASSRGGGTYNEQFF; CDR3 DNA: TGTGCCAGCAGCCGCGGCGGGGGGACCTACAATGAGCAGTTCTTC
J gene: TRBJ1-3; V gene: TRBV18; D gene: -; clone size: few; CDR3 protein: CASSPAGEAGNTIYF; CDR3 DNA: TGTGCCAGCTCACCAGCAGGGGAAGCTGGAAACACCATATATTTT
J gene: TRBJ2-3; V gene: TRBV28; D gene: -; clone size: -; CDR3 protein: CASSTPSPRTQYF; CDR3 DNA: TGTGCCAGCAGTACCCCCAGTCCAAGGACGCAGTATTTT
J gene: TRBJ2-1; V gene: TRBV11-2; D gene: TRBD2; clone size: few; CDR3 protein: CASSSVAGAYYNEQFF; CDR3 DNA: TGTGCCAGCAGCTCCGTAGCGGGGGCCTACTACAATGAGCAGTTCTTC
J gene: TRBJ2-1; V gene: TRBV4-1; D gene: TRBD2; clone size: -; CDR3 protein: CASSTLAGGNNEQFF; CDR3 DNA: TGCGCCAGCAGCACCCTAGCGGGGGGAAACAATGAGCAGTTCTTC
J gene: TRBJ2-3; V gene: TRBV11-2; D gene: TRBD1; clone size: -; CDR3 protein: CASSPHQGQGKLEQADTQYF; CDR3 DNA: TGTGCCAGCAGCCCGCATCAGGGACAGGGGAAGCTGGAGCAAGCAGATACGCAGTATTTT
J gene: TRBJ1-1; V gene: TRBV5-6; D gene: TRBD1; clone size: many; CDR3 protein: CASSLVPTGYNTEAFF; CDR3 DNA: TGTGCCAGCAGCTTGGTGCCGACAGGGTATAACACTGAAGCTTTCTTT
J gene: TRBJ2-1; V gene: TRBV5-1; D gene: TRBD2; clone size: few; CDR3 protein: CASSPRTSGPAYNEQFF; CDR3 DNA: TGCGCCAGCAGCCCACGGACTAGCGGGCCCGCTTACAATGAGCAGTTCTTC
J gene: TRBJ2-1; V gene: TRBV12-3/TRBV12-4; D gene: TRBD2; clone size: few; CDR3 protein: CASTPGLPTNEQFF; CDR3 DNA: TGTGCCAGCACCCCGGGACTACCCACGAATGAGCAGTTCTTC
J gene: TRBJ2-5; V gene: TRBV18; D gene: -; clone size: -; CDR3 protein: CASSPYNEETQYF; CDR3 DNA: TGTGCCAGCTCACCGTATAACGAAGAGACCCAGTACTTC
J gene: TRBJ2-2; V gene: TRBV3-1; D gene: TRBD1; clone size: many; CDR3 protein: CASSQGTGATGELFF; CDR3 DNA: TGTGCCAGCAGCCAAGGAACAGGGGCCACCGGGGAGCTGTTTTTT
J gene: TRBJ2-1; V gene: TRBV7-9; D gene: -; clone size: -; CDR3 protein: CASSLFDGQGEQFF; CDR3 DNA: TGTGCCAGCAGCTTATTTGACGGCCAGGGGGAGCAGTTCTTC
J gene: TRBJ1-1; V gene: TRBV5-1; D gene: TRBD1; clone size: -; CDR3 protein: CASSSQGGGGTEAFF; CDR3 DNA: TGCGCCAGCAGCTCGCAAGGAGGGGGCGGCACTGAAGCTTTCTTT
J gene: TRBJ2-3; V gene: TRBV5-4; D gene: TRBD2; clone size: few; CDR3 protein: CASSSKTSGITDTQYF; CDR3 DNA: TGTGCCAGCAGCTCCAAGACTAGCGGGATCACAGATACGCAGTATTTT
J gene: TRBJ1-1; V gene: TRBV7-9; D gene: TRBD1; clone size: many; CDR3 protein: CASSTSFGQGGTEAFF; CDR3 DNA: TGTGCCAGCAGCACTAGTTTTGGACAGGGCGGCACTGAAGCTTTCTTT
J gene: TRBJ1-3; V gene: TRBV6-5; D gene: -; clone size: few; CDR3 protein: CASSYSVLGNTIYF; CDR3 DNA: TGTGCCAGCAGTTATTCAGTCTTGGGAAACACCATATATTTT
J gene: TRBJ1-1; V gene: TRBV20-1; D gene: -; clone size: -; CDR3 protein: CSATPRGVARDLAFF; CDR3 DNA: TGCAGTGCCACTCCCCGAGGGGTCGCCAGGGATTTAGCTTTCTTT
J gene: TRBJ2-7; V gene: TRBV20-1; D gene: TRBD2; clone size: -; CDR3 protein: CSATSGGAGQYEQYF; CDR3 DNA: TGCAGTGCTACTAGCGGGGGGGCCGGTCAGTACGAGCAGTACTTC
J gene: TRBJ1-4; V gene: TRBV7-9; D gene: -; clone size: few; CDR3 protein: CASSGRADEKLFF; CDR3 DNA: TGTGCCAGCAGCGGGAGGGCGGATGAAAAACTGTTTTTT
J gene: TRBJ2-1; V gene: TRBV7-2; D gene: TRBD1; clone size: -; CDR3 protein: CASSLAGGTGGINEQFF; CDR3 DNA: TGTGCCAGCAGCTTAGCGGGGGGGACAGGGGGCATAAATGAGCAGTTCTTC
J gene: TRBJ2-4; V gene: TRBV6-2/TRBV6-3; D gene: -; clone size: many; CDR3 protein: CASSTGENIQYF; CDR3 DNA: TGTGCCAGCAGTACCGGGGAAAACATTCAGTACTTC
J gene: TRBJ2-5; V gene: TRBV20-1; D gene: -; clone size: few; CDR3 protein: CSAPVGGALETQYF; CDR3 DNA: TGCAGTGCCCCGGTGGGGGGGGCGCTTGAGACCCAGTACTTC
J gene: TRBJ1-6; V gene: TRBV5-1; D gene: TRBD1; clone size: many; CDR3 protein: CASSWGQGGSYNSPLHF; CDR3 DNA: TGCGCCAGCAGCTGGGGACAGGGCGGCTCCTATAATTCACCCCTCCACTTT
J gene: TRBJ2-4; V gene: TRBV27; D gene: -; clone size: -; CDR3 protein: CASTTGFGNIQYF; CDR3 DNA: TGTGCCAGCACTACCGGATTCGGGAACATTCAGTACTTC
J gene: TRBJ2-5; V gene: TRBV18; D gene: -; clone size: few; CDR3 protein: CASSPTSGQETQYF; CDR3 DNA: TGTGCCAGCTCACCAACTTCCGGCCAAGAGACCCAGTACTTC